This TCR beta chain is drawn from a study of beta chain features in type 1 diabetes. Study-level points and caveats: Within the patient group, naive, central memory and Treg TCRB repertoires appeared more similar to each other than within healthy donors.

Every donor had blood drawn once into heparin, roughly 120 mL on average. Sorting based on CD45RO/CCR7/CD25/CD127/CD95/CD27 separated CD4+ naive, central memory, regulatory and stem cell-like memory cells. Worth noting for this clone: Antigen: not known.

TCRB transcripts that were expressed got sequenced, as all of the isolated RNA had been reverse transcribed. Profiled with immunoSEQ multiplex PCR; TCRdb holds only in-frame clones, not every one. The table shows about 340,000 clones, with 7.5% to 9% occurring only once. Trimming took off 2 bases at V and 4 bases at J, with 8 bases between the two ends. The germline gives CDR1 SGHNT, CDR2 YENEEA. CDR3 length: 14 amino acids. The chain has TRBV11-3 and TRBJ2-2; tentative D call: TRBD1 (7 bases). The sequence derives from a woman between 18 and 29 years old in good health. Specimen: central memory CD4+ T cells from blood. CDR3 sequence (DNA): TGTGCCAGCAGCTTACAGGGGGGCACCGGGGAGCTGTTTTTT. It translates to CASSLQGGTGELFF. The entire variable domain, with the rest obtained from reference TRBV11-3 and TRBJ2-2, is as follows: EAGVVQSPRYKIIEKKQPVAFWCNPISGHNTLYWYLQNLGQGPELLIRYENEEAVDDSQLPKDRFSAERLKGVDSTLKIQPAELGDSAVYLCASSLQGGTGELFFGEGSRLTVL.